This T cell receptor (beta chain) was observed in a study of T-cell reconstitution after alpha-beta-depleted transplantation in children (dated by TCRdb to 2016 to 2017). Background on the whole study: T-cell immune reconstitution after TCRalphabeta/CD19-depleted allogeneic hematopoietic cell transplantation in children was quantitatively tracked in the study by means of TCR repertoire profiling.

V lost 5 bases and J lost 4 bases, and the count of bases not matched to a germline gene is 5. The CDR3 goes from the cysteine to the phenylalanine over 15 residues. The CDR3 DNA has 45 bases and is translated from base 1. The research as a whole found: The apparently early alphabetaT-cell count recovery about two months after transplant was reportedly dependent on only several hundred rapidly expanded clones derived from non-depleted graft cells. Hyperexpanded clone frequencies declined over subsequent months; after one year, T-cell counts and TCRbeta diversity were mostly attributed to newly produced T cells. In some patients, the high TCRbeta diversity seen at day 60 was put down to recipient T cells and intrathymic progenitors that had survived conditioning.

What the treatment or condition label conveys for this sample: allogeneic hematopoietic cell transplantation with graft depleted of TCRalphabeta T cells and CD19 B cells. The children who served as transplant recipients had been given grafts of TCRalphabeta/CD19-depleted allogeneic hematopoietic cells. This clonotype was observed a handful of times. Its antigen is not yet known. Base quality data are lacking; no much larger clone is found one base away. Libraries were prepared through PCR. For sequencing, an Illumina HiSeq 2500 was employed. To normalize quantification of the TCRbeta repertoire, the TCR libraries were built with molecular barcoding that relied on unique molecular identifiers. The public reads were reprocessed in TCRdb via fastp at Q25 and MiXCR, keeping in-frame beta chains. When rows share a CDR3 protein, they turn into one entry using the most common DNA and genes. The sample includes about 980,000 distinct CDR3 sequences, with roughly 29% observed a single time. The ten most abundant clones make up under 30% of the sample.

The V and J genes are TRBV12-3 or TRBV12-4 and TRBJ2-1; 10 nucleotides in the junction match TRBD2. This TCR derives from a boy in the first two years of life who had a stem cell transplant for SCID, so the T cells may come from the graft donor. The sequencing used PBMCs, mostly from graft donor cells, collected 360 days after TCRalphabeta/CD19-depleted stem cell transplant. CDR3 region: CASSAGLAQYNEQFF. The nucleotide sequence reads as follows: TGTGCCAGCAGTGCGGGACTAGCGCAATACAATGAGCAGTTCTTC.